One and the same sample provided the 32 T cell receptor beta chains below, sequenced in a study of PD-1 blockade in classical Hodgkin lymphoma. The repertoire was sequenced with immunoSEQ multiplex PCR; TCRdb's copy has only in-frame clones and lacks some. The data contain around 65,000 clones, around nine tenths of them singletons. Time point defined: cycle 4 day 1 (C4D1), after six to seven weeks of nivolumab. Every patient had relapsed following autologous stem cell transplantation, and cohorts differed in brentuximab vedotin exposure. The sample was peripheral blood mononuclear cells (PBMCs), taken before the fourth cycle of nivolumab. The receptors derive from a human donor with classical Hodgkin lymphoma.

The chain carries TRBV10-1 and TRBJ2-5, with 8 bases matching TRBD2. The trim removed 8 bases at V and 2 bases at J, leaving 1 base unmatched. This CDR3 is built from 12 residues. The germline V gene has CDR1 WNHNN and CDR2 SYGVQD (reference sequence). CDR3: CASPGGQETQYF. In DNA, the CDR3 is TGCGCCAGCCCGGGGGGGCAAGAGACCCAGTACTTC.

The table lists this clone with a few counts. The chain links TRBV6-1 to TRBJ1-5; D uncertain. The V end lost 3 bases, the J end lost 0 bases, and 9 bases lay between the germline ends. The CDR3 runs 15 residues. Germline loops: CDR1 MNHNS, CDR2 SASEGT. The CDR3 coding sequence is TGTGCCAGCAGTGATCTAGACGGTAGCAATCAGCCCCAGCATTTT. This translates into CASSDLDGSNQPQHF.

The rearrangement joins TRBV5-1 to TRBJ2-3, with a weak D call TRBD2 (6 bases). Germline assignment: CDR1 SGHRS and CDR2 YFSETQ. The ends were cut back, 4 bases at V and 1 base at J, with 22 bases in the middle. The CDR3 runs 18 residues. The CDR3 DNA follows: TGCGCCAGCAGCCTCAGCGGGCTAAGTTGGGAACGCACAGATACGCAGTATTTT. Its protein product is CASSLSGLSWERTDTQYF.

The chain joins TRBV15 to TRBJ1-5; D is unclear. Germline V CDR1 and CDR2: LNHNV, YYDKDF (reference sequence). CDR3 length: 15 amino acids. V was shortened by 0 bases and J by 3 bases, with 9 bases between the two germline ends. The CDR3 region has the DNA TGTGCCACCAGCAGAGATTCAAGGTCCAATCAGCCCCAGCATTTT. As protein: CATSRDSRSNQPQHF.

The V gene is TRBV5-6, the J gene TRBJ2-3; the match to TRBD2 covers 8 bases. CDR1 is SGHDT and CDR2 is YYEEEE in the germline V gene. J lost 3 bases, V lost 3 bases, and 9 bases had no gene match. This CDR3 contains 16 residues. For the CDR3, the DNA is TGTGCCAGCAGCTCCGTAGCGGGGATAGTTACAGATACGCAGTATTTT. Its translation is CASSSVAGIVTDTQYF. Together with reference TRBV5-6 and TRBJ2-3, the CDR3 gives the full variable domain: DAGVTQSPTHLIKTRGQQVTLRCSPKSGHDTVSWYQQALGQGPQFIFQYYEEEERQRGNFPDRFSGHQFPNYSSELNVNALLLGDSALYLCASSSVAGIVTDTQYFGPGTRLTVL.

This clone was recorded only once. CDR3 bases: TGTGCCAGCAGCTCGGGGGGCCGCAGCTCCTACAATGAGCAGTTCTTC. This sequence encodes CASSSGGRSSYNEQFF. J is TRBJ2-1 and V is TRBV7-2, with D possibly matching TRBD2 (7 bases). The CDR3 is 16 residues long. Trimming cost V 4 bases and J 0 bases, with 13 bases left between them. CDR1 and CDR2 from the germline V gene are SGHTA and FQGNSA.

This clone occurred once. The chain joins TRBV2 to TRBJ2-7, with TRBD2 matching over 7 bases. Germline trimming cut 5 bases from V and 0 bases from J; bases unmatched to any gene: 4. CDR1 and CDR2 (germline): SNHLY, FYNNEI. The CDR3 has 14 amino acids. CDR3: CASSPGGTSYEQYF. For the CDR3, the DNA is TGTGCCAGCAGTCCGGGGGGTACCTCCTACGAGCAGTACTTC.

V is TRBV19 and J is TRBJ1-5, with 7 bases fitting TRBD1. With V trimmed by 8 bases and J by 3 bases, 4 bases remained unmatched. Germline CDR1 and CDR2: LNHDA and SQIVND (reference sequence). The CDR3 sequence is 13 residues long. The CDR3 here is CASPGTVNQPQHF. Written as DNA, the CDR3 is TGTGCCAGTCCGGGGACAGTCAATCAGCCCCAGCATTTT.

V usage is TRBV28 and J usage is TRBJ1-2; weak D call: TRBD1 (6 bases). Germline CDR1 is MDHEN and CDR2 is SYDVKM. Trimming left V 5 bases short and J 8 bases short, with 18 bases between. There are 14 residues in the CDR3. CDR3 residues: CASSTLVQGRGYTF. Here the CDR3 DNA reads TGTGCCAGCAGTACCTTAGTACAGGGACGGGGCTACACCTTC.

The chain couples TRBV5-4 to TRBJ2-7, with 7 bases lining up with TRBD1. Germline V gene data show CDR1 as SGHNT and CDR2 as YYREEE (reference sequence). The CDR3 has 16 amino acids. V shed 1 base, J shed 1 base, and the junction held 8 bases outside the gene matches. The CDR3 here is CASSLLGQGDSYEQYF. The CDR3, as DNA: TGTGCCAGCAGCTTGCTGGGGCAGGGGGATTCCTACGAGCAGTACTTC. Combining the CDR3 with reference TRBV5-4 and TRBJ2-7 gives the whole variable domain ETGVTQSPTHLIKTRGQQVTLRCSSQSGHNTVSWYQQALGQGPQFIFQYYREEENGRGNFPPRFSGLQFPNYSSELNVNALELDDSALYLCASSLLGQGDSYEQYFGPGTRLTVT.

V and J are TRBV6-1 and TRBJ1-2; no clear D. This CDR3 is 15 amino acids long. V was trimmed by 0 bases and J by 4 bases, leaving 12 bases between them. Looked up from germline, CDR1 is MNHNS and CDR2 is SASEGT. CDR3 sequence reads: CASSEAVEGPYGYTF. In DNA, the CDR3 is TGTGCCAGCAGTGAAGCGGTCGAAGGCCCCTATGGCTACACCTTC.

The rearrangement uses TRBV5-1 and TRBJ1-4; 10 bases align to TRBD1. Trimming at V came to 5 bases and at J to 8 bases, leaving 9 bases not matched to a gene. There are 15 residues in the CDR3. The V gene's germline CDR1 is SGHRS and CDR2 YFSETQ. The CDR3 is CASRPTGTGDEKLFF. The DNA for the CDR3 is TGCGCCAGCAGACCCACCGGGACAGGGGACGAAAAACTGTTTTTT.

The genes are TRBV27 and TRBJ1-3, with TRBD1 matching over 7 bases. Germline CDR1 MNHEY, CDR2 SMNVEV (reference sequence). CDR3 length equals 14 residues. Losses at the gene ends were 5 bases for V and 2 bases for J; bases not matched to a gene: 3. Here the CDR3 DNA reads TGTGCCAGCAGTCCTGGGACAGCTGGAAACACCATATATTTT. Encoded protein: CASSPGTAGNTIYF.

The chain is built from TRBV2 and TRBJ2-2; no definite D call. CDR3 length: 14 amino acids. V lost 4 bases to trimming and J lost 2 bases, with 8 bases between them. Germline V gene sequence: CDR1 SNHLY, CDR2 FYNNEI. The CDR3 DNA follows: TGTGCCAGCAGTGCTCAAGTCAACACCGGGGAGCTGTTTTTT. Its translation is CASSAQVNTGELFF. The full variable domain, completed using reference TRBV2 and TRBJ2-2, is EPEVTQTPSHQVTQMGQEVILRCVPISNHLYFYWYRQILGQKVEFLVSFYNNEISEKSEIFDDQFSVERPDGSNFTLKIRSTKLEDSAMYFCASSAQVNTGELFFGEGSRLTVL.

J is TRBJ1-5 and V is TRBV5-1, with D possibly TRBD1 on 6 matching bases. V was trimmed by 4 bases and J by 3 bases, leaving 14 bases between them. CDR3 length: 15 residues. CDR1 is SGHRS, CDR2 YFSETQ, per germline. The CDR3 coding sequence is TGCGCCAGCAGCCCCTCGACAGGTTACAATCAGCCCCAGCATTTT. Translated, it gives CASSPSTGYNQPQHF.

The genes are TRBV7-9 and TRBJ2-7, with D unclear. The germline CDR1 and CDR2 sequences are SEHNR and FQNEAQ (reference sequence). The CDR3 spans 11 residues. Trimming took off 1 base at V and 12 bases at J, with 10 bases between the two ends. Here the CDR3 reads CASSLGHIWYF. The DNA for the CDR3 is TGTGCCAGCAGCTTAGGTCACATCTGGTACTTC.

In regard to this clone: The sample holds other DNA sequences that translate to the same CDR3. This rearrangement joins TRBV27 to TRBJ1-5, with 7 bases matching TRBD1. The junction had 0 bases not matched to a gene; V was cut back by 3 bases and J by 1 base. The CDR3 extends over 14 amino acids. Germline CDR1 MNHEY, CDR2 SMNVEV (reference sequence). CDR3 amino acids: CASSLTGSNQPQHF. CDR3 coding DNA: TGTGCCAGCAGTTTGACAGGGAGCAATCAGCCCCAGCATTTT.

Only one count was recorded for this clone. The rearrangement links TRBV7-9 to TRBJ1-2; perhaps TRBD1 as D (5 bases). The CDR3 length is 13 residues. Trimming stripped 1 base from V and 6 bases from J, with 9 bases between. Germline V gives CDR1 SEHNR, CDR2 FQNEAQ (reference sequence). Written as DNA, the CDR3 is TGTGCCAGCAGCTTAGTTCCGGGACATGGCTACACCTTC. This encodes CASSLVPGHGYTF.

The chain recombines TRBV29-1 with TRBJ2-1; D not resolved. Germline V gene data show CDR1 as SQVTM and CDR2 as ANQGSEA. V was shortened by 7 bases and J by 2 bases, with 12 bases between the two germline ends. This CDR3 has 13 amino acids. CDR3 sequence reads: CSARIRPYNEQFF. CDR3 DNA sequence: TGCAGCGCCCGGATACGACCCTACAATGAGCAGTTCTTC.

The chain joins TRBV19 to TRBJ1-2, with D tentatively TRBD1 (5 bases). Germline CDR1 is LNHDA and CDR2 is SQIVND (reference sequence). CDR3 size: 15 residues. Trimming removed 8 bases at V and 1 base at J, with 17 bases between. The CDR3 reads CASQGRQGLNYGYTF. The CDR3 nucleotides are TGTGCCAGTCAAGGCCGGCAGGGCCTTAACTATGGCTACACCTTC.

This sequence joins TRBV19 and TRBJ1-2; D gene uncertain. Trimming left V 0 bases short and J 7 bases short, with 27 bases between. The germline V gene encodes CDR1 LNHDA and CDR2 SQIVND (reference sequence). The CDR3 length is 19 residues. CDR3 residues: CASSIDGPLLVLDFGGYTF. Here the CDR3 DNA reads TGTGCCAGTAGTATAGATGGTCCACTCTTAGTCTTGGATTTCGGTGGCTACACCTTC.

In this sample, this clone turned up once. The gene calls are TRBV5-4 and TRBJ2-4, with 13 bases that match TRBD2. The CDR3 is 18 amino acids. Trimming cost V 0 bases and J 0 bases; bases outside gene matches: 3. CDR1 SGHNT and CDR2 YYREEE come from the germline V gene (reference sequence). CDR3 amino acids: CASSLELAGGQAKNIQYF. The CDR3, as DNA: TGTGCCAGCAGCTTGGAACTAGCGGGGGGGCAAGCCAAAAACATTCAGTACTTC.

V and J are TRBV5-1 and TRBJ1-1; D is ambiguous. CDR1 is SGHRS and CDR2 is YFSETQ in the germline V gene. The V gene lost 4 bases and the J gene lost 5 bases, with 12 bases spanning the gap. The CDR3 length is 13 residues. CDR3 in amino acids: CASSGTGGTEAFF. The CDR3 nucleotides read TGCGCCAGCAGCGGCACCGGTGGGACTGAAGCTTTCTTT.

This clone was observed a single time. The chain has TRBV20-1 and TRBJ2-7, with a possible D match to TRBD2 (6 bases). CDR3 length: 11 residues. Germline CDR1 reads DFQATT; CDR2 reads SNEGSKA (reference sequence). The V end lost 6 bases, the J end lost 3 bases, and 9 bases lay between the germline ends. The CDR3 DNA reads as TGCAGTGCCTGGGGGGACTACGAGCAGTACTTC. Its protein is CSAWGDYEQYF.

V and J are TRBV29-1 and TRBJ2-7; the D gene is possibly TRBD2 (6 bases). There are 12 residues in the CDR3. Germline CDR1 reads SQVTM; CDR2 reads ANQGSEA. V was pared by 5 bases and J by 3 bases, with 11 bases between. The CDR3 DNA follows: TGCAGCGTTAGGGCTAGCGACTACGAGCAGTACTTC. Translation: CSVRASDYEQYF.

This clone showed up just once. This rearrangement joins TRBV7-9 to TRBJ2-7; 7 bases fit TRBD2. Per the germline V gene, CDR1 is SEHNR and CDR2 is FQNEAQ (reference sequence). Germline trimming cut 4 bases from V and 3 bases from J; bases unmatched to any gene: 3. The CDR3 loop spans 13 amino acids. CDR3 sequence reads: CASSSREVYEQYF. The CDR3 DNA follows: TGTGCCAGCAGCTCCCGGGAGGTCTACGAGCAGTACTTC.

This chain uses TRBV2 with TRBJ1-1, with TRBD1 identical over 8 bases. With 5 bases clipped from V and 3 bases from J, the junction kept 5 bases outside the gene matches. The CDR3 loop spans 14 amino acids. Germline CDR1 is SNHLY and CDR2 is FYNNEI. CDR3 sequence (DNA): TGTGCCAGCAGTCCGACAGGGGACCACACTGAAGCTTTCTTT. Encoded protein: CASSPTGDHTEAFF.

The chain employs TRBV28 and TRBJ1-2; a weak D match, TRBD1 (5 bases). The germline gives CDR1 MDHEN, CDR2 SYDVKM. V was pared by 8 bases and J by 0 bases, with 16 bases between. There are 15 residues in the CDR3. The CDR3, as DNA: TGTGCCAGCTGGATTTCAGGGCCCGCTAACTATGGCTACACCTTC. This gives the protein CASWISGPANYGYTF.

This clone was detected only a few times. CDR3 sequence (DNA): TGTGCCAGCAGACTGGGGGGGGCCGACTACGAGCAGTACTTC. As protein: CASRLGGADYEQYF. The chain combines TRBV6-6 with TRBJ2-7; D might be TRBD2 (7 bases). Trimming pared 6 bases from V and 3 bases from J, leaving 15 bases between. The CDR3 extends over 14 amino acids. Germline CDR1 reads MNHNY; CDR2 reads SVGAGI (reference sequence).

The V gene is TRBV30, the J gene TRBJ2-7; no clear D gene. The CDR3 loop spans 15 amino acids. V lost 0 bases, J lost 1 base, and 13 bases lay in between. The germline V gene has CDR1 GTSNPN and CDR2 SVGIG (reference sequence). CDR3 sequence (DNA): TGTGCCTGGAGTGTAGGTAGTGGTAAATCCTACGAGCAGTACTTC. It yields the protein CAWSVGSGKSYEQYF.

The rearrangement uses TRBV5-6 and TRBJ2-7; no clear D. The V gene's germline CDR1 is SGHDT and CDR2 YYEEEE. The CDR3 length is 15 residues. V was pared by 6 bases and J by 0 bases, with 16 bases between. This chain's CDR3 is CASTRSGMYSYEQYF. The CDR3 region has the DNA TGTGCCAGCACCCGTTCCGGAATGTACTCCTACGAGCAGTACTTC.

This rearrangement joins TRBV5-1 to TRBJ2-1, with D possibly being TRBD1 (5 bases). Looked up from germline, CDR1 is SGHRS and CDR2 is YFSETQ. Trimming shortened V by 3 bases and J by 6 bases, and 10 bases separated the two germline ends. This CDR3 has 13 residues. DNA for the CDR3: TGCGCCAGCAGCTCAACAGGTCCCAATGAGCAGTTCTTC. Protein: CASSSTGPNEQFF.